The 32 T cell receptor beta chains in this list originate from one sample, sequenced in a study of blood T cell repertoires in COVID-19. Using immunoSEQ multiplex PCR, the repertoire was profiled, and TCRdb retains in-frame clones only, with some absent. Of some 250,000 clones listed, roughly 80% were seen once; the top ten hold approximately 8%. The specimen sequenced was peripheral blood. The receptors were sampled from a woman older than 75 with acute or convalescent COVID-19.

This clone appeared a few times. V gene TRBV27 combines with J gene TRBJ1-2; 8 nucleotides match TRBD1. Germline V lookup: CDR1 MNHEY, CDR2 SMNVEV (reference sequence). This CDR3 is built from 16 residues. With V trimmed by 5 bases and J by 2 bases, 10 bases remained unmatched. The CDR3 sequence is CASSPDRATGNYGYTF. CDR3 in DNA: TGTGCCAGCAGTCCGGACAGGGCGACGGGAAACTATGGCTACACCTTC.

The chain links TRBV28 to TRBJ1-4; 7 bases agree with TRBD1. The CDR3 has 17 amino acids. The ends lost 4 bases at V and 3 bases at J; junction bases unmatched: 11. Germline loops: CDR1 MDHEN, CDR2 SYDVKM. Here the CDR3 reads CASSSTGLGGPNEKLFF. The CDR3 DNA reads as TGTGCCAGCAGTTCGACAGGGTTGGGGGGCCCTAATGAAAAACTGTTTTTT. The full variable domain, rest sourced from reference TRBV28 and TRBJ1-4, is DVKVTQSSRYLVKRTGEKVFLECVQDMDHENMFWYRQDPGLGLRLIYFSYDVKMKEKGDIPEGYSVSREKKERFSLILESASTNQTSMYLCASSSTGLGGPNEKLFFGSGTQLSVL.

In the case of this clone: The junction shows a germline mismatch at one end, possibly a read error. CDR3 in amino acids: CASGFTGDSYTLQEAQYF. CDR3 bases: TGTGCTAGTGGTTTCACTGGGGACAGCTACACTCTCCAAGAGGCCCAGTACTTC. The chain is built from TRBV12-5 and TRBJ2-5; the match to TRBD1 covers 7 bases. This CDR3 is 18 amino acids long. Germline V lookup: CDR1 LGHNT, CDR2 FRNRAP.

The chain carries TRBV28 and TRBJ1-6, with D perhaps TRBD1 (5 bases). Looked up from germline, CDR1 is MDHEN and CDR2 is SYDVKM. The CDR3 is 16 amino acids. Trimming removed 7 bases from V and 2 bases from J, with 15 bases in between. DNA for the CDR3: TGTGCCAGCACCGCCGTGGGGACTCCCTATAATTCACCCCTCCACTTT. The encoded protein is CASTAVGTPYNSPLHF.

V gene TRBV19 combines with J gene TRBJ1-2; D is unclear. CDR1 is LNHDA and CDR2 is SQIVND in the germline V gene (reference sequence). CDR3 length equals 14 residues. Trimming removed 4 bases from V and 7 bases from J, with 16 bases in between. The CDR3 is CASSTLDLRGGYTF. CDR3 coding DNA: TGTGCCAGTAGTACACTTGACTTGCGGGGTGGCTACACCTTC.

This clone has only a few counts. The genes are TRBV29-1 and TRBJ2-1; maybe TRBD1 (6 bases). Germline V gene data show CDR1 as SQVTM and CDR2 as ANQGSEA. This CDR3 is 12 amino acids long. V lost 7 bases to trimming and J lost 3 bases, with 10 bases between them. This chain's CDR3 is CSAGTFYNEQFF. The CDR3 coding sequence is TGCAGCGCGGGGACATTCTACAATGAGCAGTTCTTC.

The CDR3 region is CASSGSGTDTQYF. CDR3 in DNA: TGTGCCAGCAGTGGTAGCGGGACAGATACGCAGTATTTT. The chain carries TRBV3-1 (or the pseudogene TRBV3-2) and TRBJ2-3; TRBD2 matches at 7 bases. With 6 bases clipped from V and 3 bases from J, the junction kept 3 bases outside the gene matches. The CDR3 is made up of 13 amino acids. Germline V lookup: CDR1 LGHDT, CDR2 YNNKEL (reference sequence).

The rearrangement uses TRBV2 and TRBJ2-1; D not resolved. This CDR3 has 15 residues. Trimming shortened V by 3 bases and J by 0 bases, and 9 bases separated the two germline ends. The germline gives CDR1 SNHLY, CDR2 FYNNEI. The CDR3 region is CASSEFYDSYNEQFF. The CDR3 DNA sequence: TGTGCCAGCAGTGAGTTCTATGACTCCTACAATGAGCAGTTCTTC.

The chain has TRBV24-1 and TRBJ2-2; maybe TRBD2 (7 bases). Per the germline V gene, CDR1 is KGHDR and CDR2 is SFDVKD. The CDR3 extends over 15 amino acids. Trimming cost V 5 bases and J 4 bases, with 13 bases left between them. CDR3 bases: TGTGCCACCAGTGGGGCAGGGGAGGGCACCGGGGAGCTGTTTTTT. This codes for CATSGAGEGTGELFF.

The chain couples TRBV11-2 to TRBJ2-1, with D maybe TRBD2 (5 bases). Germline V lookup: CDR1 SGHAT, CDR2 FQNNGV. Trimming stripped 3 bases from V and 0 bases from J, with 21 bases between. The CDR3 covers 19 residues. CDR3 residues: CASSFRVFRAGDSYNEQFF. In DNA, the CDR3 is TGTGCCAGCAGCTTTCGCGTGTTCCGAGCCGGGGACTCCTACAATGAGCAGTTCTTC.

The gene calls are TRBV29-1 and TRBJ2-2, with no clear D. Germline CDR1 is SQVTM and CDR2 is ANQGSEA. Trimming took off 4 bases at V and 2 bases at J, with 11 bases between the two ends. The CDR3 has 14 amino acids. The CDR3 reads CSVGKRSNTGELFF. CDR3 nucleotides: TGCAGCGTTGGGAAGAGGAGCAACACCGGGGAGCTGTTTTTT.

The rearrangement uses TRBV6-5 and TRBJ1-1, with 11 nucleotides matching TRBD1. Trimming took 8 bases from V and 5 from J; bases not matched to a gene: 10. The germline V gene has CDR1 MNHEY and CDR2 SVGAGI. The CDR3 is 15 amino acids. The CDR3 protein is CASRSGGTGGTEAFF. The CDR3 bases are TGTGCCAGCCGCAGCGGAGGGACAGGGGGAACTGAAGCTTTCTTT.

V gene TRBV12-3 or TRBV12-4 combines with J gene TRBJ1-6; no reliable D call. The ends were cut back, 5 bases at V and 7 bases at J, with 9 bases in the middle. The CDR3 is 13 amino acids. CDR3 DNA sequence: TGTGCCAGCAGTCCGTCAGTAAATTCACCCCTCCACTTT. Its translation: CASSPSVNSPLHF.

The rearrangement joins TRBV7-9 to TRBJ2-7; 12 bases are shared with TRBD1. After removal of 1 base from V and 7 bases from J, the junction contained 8 bases not matched to a gene. This CDR3 is 16 amino acids long. Germline V gene data show CDR1 as SEHNR and CDR2 as FQNEAQ (reference sequence). The CDR3 DNA is TGTGCCAGCAGCTTAGTTTCGGGACAGGGGGCAGGTGAGCAGTACTTC. It yields the protein CASSLVSGQGAGEQYF.

The V call is TRBV23-1, the J call TRBJ2-7; D remains ambiguous. TRBV23-1 is an ORF for which the function is uncertain. The CDR3 spans 14 residues. Trimming removed 7 bases at V and 9 bases at J, with 22 bases between. The DNA for the CDR3 is TGCGCCAGCAAGCGCTACCAGAGCAGTTCCGGGCAGTACTTC. Translated: CASKRYQSSSGQYF.

This clone showed up just once. This chain uses TRBV5-4 with TRBJ2-2; a weak D match, TRBD1 (6 bases). Trimming cost V 3 bases and J 8 bases, with 14 bases left between them. The V gene's germline CDR1 is SGHNT and CDR2 YYREEE (reference sequence). The CDR3 extends over 14 amino acids. CDR3: CASSSKLGQGELFF. CDR3 in DNA: TGTGCCAGCAGCTCGAAACTCGGACAGGGGGAGCTGTTTTTT.

The chain joins TRBV21-1 to TRBJ2-2; TRBD2, as called in the table, went unchecked against the DNA. TRBV21-1 is given as a pseudogene. The CDR3 consists of 15 residues. The DNA of the CDR3 is TGTGCCAGCAGCAAAGATCCCTTGAACACCGGGGAGCTGTTTTTT. As protein: CASSKDPLNTGELFF.

A few counts support this clone. J is TRBJ1-5 and V is TRBV19, with unresolved D. The V end was cut by 6 bases, the J end by 9 bases, with 9 bases between. Germline-derived CDR1 and CDR2 are LNHDA and SQIVND (reference sequence). CDR3 size: 11 residues. CDR3 sequence (DNA): TGTGCCAGTAGCGCGGGTGGGCCCCAGCATTTT. Its translation is CASSAGGPQHF.

V usage is TRBV5-4 and J usage is TRBJ2-7; no clear D. V lost 0 bases, J lost 8 bases, and 6 bases lay in between. Germline CDR1 is SGHNT and CDR2 is YYREEE (reference sequence). CDR3 length: 11 amino acids. Here the CDR3 reads CASSLDNKQYF. CDR3 nucleotide sequence: TGTGCCAGCAGCTTGGACAATAAGCAGTACTTC.

The chain carries TRBV27 and TRBJ2-1; TRBD2 is a possible D gene (6 bases). The CDR3 length is 16 residues. Germline CDR1 reads MNHEY; CDR2 reads SMNVEV (reference sequence). Trimming removed 5 bases at V and 8 bases at J, with 22 bases between. CDR3 nucleotides: TGTGCCAGCAGTCCGAGTGGTCTCAGACTAGTCTATGAGCAGTTCTTC. This codes for CASSPSGLRLVYEQFF.

The chain combines TRBV7-6 with TRBJ2-5, with D maybe TRBD2 (5 bases). In germline, CDR1 is SGHVS, CDR2 FNYEAQ. The V end was cut by 1 base, the J end by 4 bases, with 16 bases between. CDR3 length: 16 residues. CDR3 in amino acids: CASSLDKHEGPETQYF. CDR3 nucleotides: TGTGCCAGCAGCTTAGATAAGCATGAGGGCCCAGAGACCCAGTACTTC.

V gene TRBV3-1 (or the pseudogene TRBV3-2) combines with J gene TRBJ1-6; 7 bases agree with TRBD1. The V and J ends lost 5 bases and 7 bases, in that order; junction bases with no gene match: 11. The germline gives CDR1 LGHDT, CDR2 YNNKEL (reference sequence). There are 16 residues in the CDR3. DNA for the CDR3: TGTGCCAGCAGCTTAGGGGGACAGCTCTACAATTCACCCCTCCACTTT. It translates to CASSLGGQLYNSPLHF.

The chain carries TRBV6-4 and TRBJ2-1; D possibly corresponds to TRBD1 (6 bases). The germline V and J ends were trimmed by 3 bases and 5 bases, with 14 bases remaining between them. This CDR3 contains 15 residues. Germline-derived CDR1 and CDR2 are MRHNA and SNTAGT. CDR3 DNA sequence: TGTGCCAGCAGTGATGGCCAAGCAGGGGACAATGAGCAGTTCTTC. Its translation: CASSDGQAGDNEQFF.

The chain uses TRBV5-1 and TRBJ2-5; TRBD1 might be the D (6 bases). Trimming pared 2 bases from V and 4 bases from J, leaving 12 bases between. There are 14 residues in the CDR3. The germline gives CDR1 SGHRS, CDR2 YFSETQ. In DNA, the CDR3 is TGCGCCAGCAGCTTTGGCAGGGGAATAGAGACCCAGTACTTC. This translates into CASSFGRGIETQYF.

The chain links TRBV7-2 to TRBJ2-2; TRBD2 matches at 9 bases. Germline CDR1 is SGHTA and CDR2 is FQGNSA. Germline trimming cut 5 bases from V and 6 bases from J; bases unmatched to any gene: 13. The CDR3 consists of 17 residues. CDR3 in amino acids: CASSPTSGYVKAGELFF. For the CDR3, the DNA is TGTGCCAGCAGCCCGACTAGCGGCTATGTAAAGGCCGGGGAGCTGTTTTTT.

This clone was observed a few times. The chain combines TRBV3-1 (or the pseudogene TRBV3-2) with TRBJ1-3; 8 bases map to TRBD1. V was clipped by 4 bases and J by 3 bases; unmatched bases: 2. CDR1 LGHDT and CDR2 YNNKEL come from the germline V gene (reference sequence). This CDR3 comprises 14 residues. The CDR3 DNA is TGTGCCAGCAGCCTTGGACAGGGTGGAAACACCATATATTTT. Encoded protein: CASSLGQGGNTIYF.

The V and J genes are TRBV14 and TRBJ1-2, with D perhaps matching TRBD1 (5 bases). The CDR3 length is 14 residues. V was trimmed by 2 bases and J by 5 bases, leaving 12 bases between them. Germline CDR1 and CDR2: SGHDN and FVKESK. The CDR3 loop is CASSQTRRQYGYTF. The CDR3 DNA sequence: TGTGCCAGCAGCCAAACGAGGAGACAGTATGGCTACACCTTC. Full variable domain (missing parts from reference TRBV14 and TRBJ1-2): EAGVTQFPSHSVIEKGQTVTLRCDPISGHDNLYWYRRVMGKEIKFLLHFVKESKQDESGMPNNRFLAERTGGTYSTLKVQPAELEDSGVYFCASSQTRRQYGYTFGSGTRLTVV.

This clone has a handful of counts. The J gene is TRBJ2-3, the V gene TRBV3-1 (or the pseudogene TRBV3-2); 10 positions match TRBD1. The V gene's germline CDR1 is LGHDT and CDR2 YNNKEL (reference sequence). This CDR3 is built from 16 residues. The V segment lost 4 bases and the J segment 0 bases; nucleotides outside the gene matches: 4. CDR3 in amino acids: CASSLRQGASTDTQYF. Here the CDR3 DNA reads TGTGCCAGCAGCCTCCGACAGGGGGCTAGCACAGATACGCAGTATTTT.

The genes are TRBV5-4 and TRBJ2-5; possible D gene TRBD1, 7 bases. The CDR3 is 15 amino acids. Germline V lookup: CDR1 SGHNT, CDR2 YYREEE (reference sequence). V dropped 3 bases and J dropped 6 bases, with 18 bases sitting between them. The CDR3: CASSSAKEGAKTQYF. CDR3 bases: TGTGCCAGCAGCTCGGCCAAGGAGGGGGCGAAGACCCAGTACTTC.

The rearrangement uses TRBV23-1 and TRBJ1-5; 10 nucleotides line up with TRBD1. TRBV23-1 is an ORF for which the function is uncertain. Losses at the gene ends were 7 bases for V and 4 bases for J; bases not matched to a gene: 13. This CDR3 is 17 amino acids long. This CDR3 reads CASTDKRQGASNQPQHF. The CDR3 bases are TGCGCCAGCACCGACAAACGACAGGGGGCGAGTAATCAGCCCCAGCATTTT.

In nucleotides, the CDR3 is TGTGCCAGTACAGGGGAAGAGACCCAGTACTTC. Protein product: CASTGEETQYF. V gene TRBV12-3 or TRBV12-4 combines with J gene TRBJ2-5, with TRBD1 matching 7 bases. V lost 9 bases, J lost 3 bases, and 1 base stayed unmatched. CDR3 length: 11 amino acids.

The rearrangement uses TRBV5-1 and TRBJ2-7, with a possible D match to TRBD2 (5 bases). V gave up 0 bases and J gave up 3 bases, with 22 bases separating them. The CDR3 sequence is 18 residues long. CDR1 SGHRS and CDR2 YFSETQ come from the germline V gene. The CDR3 protein is CASSLAPLFQRTVYEQYF. The CDR3 nucleotides are TGCGCCAGCAGCTTGGCCCCCCTTTTCCAGCGGACGGTCTACGAGCAGTACTTC.